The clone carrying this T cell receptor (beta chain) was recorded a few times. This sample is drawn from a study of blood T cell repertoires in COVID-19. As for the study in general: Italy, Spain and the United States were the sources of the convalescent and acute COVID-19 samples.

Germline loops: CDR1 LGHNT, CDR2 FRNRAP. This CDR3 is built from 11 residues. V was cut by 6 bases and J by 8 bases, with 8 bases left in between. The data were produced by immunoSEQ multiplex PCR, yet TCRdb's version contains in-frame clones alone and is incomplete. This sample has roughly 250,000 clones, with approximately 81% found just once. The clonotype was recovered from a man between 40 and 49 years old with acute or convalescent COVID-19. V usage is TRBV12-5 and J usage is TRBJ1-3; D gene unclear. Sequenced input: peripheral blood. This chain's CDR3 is CASGLRDTIYF. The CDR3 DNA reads TGTGCTAGTGGCCTTCGGGACACCATATATTTT.